These 10 T cell receptor beta chains were all obtained from the same sample, sequenced in a study of healthy donors' naive CD4 and CD8 T cells. A linear amplification protocol produced the TCR libraries from 500 ng of total RNA. TCRdb analysed the reads with MiXCR anew, one entry per CDR3 protein. In the table there are around 200,000 distinct CDR3 sequences, over 60% of which are singletons. What was sequenced was naive CD4+ and CD8+ T cells sorted from blood, pooled from several donors. Every receptor here comes from a pool of human donors in good health; the sample pools cells from several healthy donors.

The chain couples TRBV29-1 to TRBJ2-5, with D perhaps matching TRBD1 or TRBD2 (5 bases each). Germline assignment: CDR1 SQVTM and CDR2 ANQGSEA. Between the trimmed V and J ends, which lost 2 bases and 1 base, there was a span of 11 bases. This CDR3 is 14 amino acids long. CDR3 loop: CSVESGPLQETQYF. Written as DNA, the CDR3 is TGCAGCGTTGAATCGGGGCCCCTCCAAGAGACCCAGTACTTC.

V is TRBV18 and J is TRBJ1-3; D call uncertain. The CDR3 is 15 amino acids. Germline CDR1 and CDR2: KGHSH and LQKENI. V was clipped by 8 bases and J by 2 bases, with 16 bases between them. CDR3 sequence: CASKSVALTGNTIYF. As DNA, the CDR3 is TGTGCCAGCAAATCAGTGGCCCTAACTGGAAACACCATATATTTT.

The V call is TRBV30, the J call TRBJ1-6; TRBD1 agrees at 8 bases. This CDR3 has 14 residues. V lost 2 bases and J lost 8; bases outside the gene matches: 5. Germline lookup yields CDR1 GTSNPN and CDR2 SVGIG (reference sequence). CDR3 region: CAWSTGTGDSPLHF. The DNA of the CDR3 is TGTGCCTGGAGTACCGGGACAGGCGATTCACCCCTCCACTTT.

This clonotype came up a few times. The CDR3 coding sequence is TGCAGCGTTGAAGTCCGGACAGGGAATAGAGATGGCTACACCTTC. Protein product: CSVEVRTGNRDGYTF. The chain combines TRBV29-1 with TRBJ1-2, with 8 bases aligning to TRBD1. With V trimmed by 1 base and J by 6 bases, 10 bases remained unmatched. CDR3 length: 15 amino acids. The germline CDR1 and CDR2 sequences are SQVTM and ANQGSEA. Variable domain in full (rest from reference TRBV29-1 and TRBJ1-2): SAVISQKPSRDICQRGTSLTIQCQVDSQVTMMFWYRQQPGQSLTLIATANQGSEATYESGFVIDKFPISRPNLTFSTLTVSNMSPEDSSIYLCSVEVRTGNRDGYTFGSGTRLTVV.

This rearrangement joins TRBV6-2 or TRBV6-3 to TRBJ1-5; TRBD1 agrees at 8 bases. CDR1 MNHEY and CDR2 SVGEGT come from the germline V gene. This CDR3 spans 16 amino acids. Trimming at V came to 0 bases and at J to 5 bases, leaving 6 bases not matched to a gene. The CDR3 DNA sequence: TGTGCCAGCAGTTACTCGATACCAGGGGGCGATCAGCCCCAGCATTTT. Protein product: CASSYSIPGGDQPQHF.

This clonotype was counted between two and nine times. DNA for the CDR3: TGCAGCGGGGAGACCATCTCCTACAATGAGCAGTTCTTC. This translates into CSGETISYNEQFF. The V call is TRBV29-1, the J call TRBJ2-1, with D perhaps matching TRBD2 (5 bases). The V gene's germline CDR1 is SQVTM and CDR2 ANQGSEA. Trimming shortened V by 7 bases and J by 0 bases, and 10 bases separated the two germline ends. CDR3 length equals 13 residues.

The sample holds one count of this clonotype. V usage is TRBV6-5 and J usage is TRBJ2-3; 10 positions agree with TRBD2. The CDR3 has 12 residues. With V trimmed by 9 bases and J by 8 bases, 5 bases remained unmatched. The germline V gene encodes CDR1 MNHEY and CDR2 SVGAGI. CDR3 bases: TGTGCCAGTAGTGCTAGCGGGGGTACGCAGTATTTT. As protein: CASSASGGTQYF.

The CDR3 DNA sequence: TGCAGCGTTACGGACAAGCGGGGCTACACCTTC. It translates to CSVTDKRGYTF. The chain couples TRBV29-1 to TRBJ1-2, with D possibly TRBD1 on 5 matching bases. Germline assignment: CDR1 SQVTM and CDR2 ANQGSEA. V lost 5 bases to trimming and J lost 8 bases, with 12 bases between them. The CDR3 has 11 amino acids.

For the CDR3, the DNA is TGTGCCAGTAGTAACCCGACAGGGAGCGACGAGCAGTACTTC. It codes for CASSNPTGSDEQYF. V and J are TRBV19 and TRBJ2-7, with 7 bases aligning to TRBD1. CDR1 and CDR2 (germline): LNHDA, SQIVND (reference sequence). Losses at the gene ends were 4 bases for V and 5 bases for J; bases not matched to a gene: 8. The CDR3 runs 14 residues.

The rearrangement uses TRBV5-1 and TRBJ2-5, with no clear D. Looked up from germline, CDR1 is SGHRS and CDR2 is YFSETQ. Trimming shortened V by 4 bases and J by 3 bases, and 13 bases separated the two germline ends. The CDR3 extends over 14 amino acids. This CDR3 reads CASSVGLKEETQYF. CDR3 DNA: TGCGCCAGCAGCGTGGGCCTCAAAGAAGAGACCCAGTACTTC.